This T cell receptor (beta chain) was documented in a study of OX40 agonist ivuxolimab in advanced cancers. A note on this clone: The identical CDR3 is also encoded by other nucleotide sequences in the sample.

The protocol was immunoSEQ multiplex PCR, while the TCRdb copy is restricted to in-frame clones and leaves out a portion. The sample contains about 67,000 clones, roughly 92% of which appear only once. This sequence was found in an adult with an advanced solid tumor such as melanoma, head and neck, liver or kidney cancer. The sequences come from CD4+ or CD8+ T cells sorted from blood, collected in a trial of the OX40 agonist ivuxolimab.

Written as DNA, the CDR3 is TGTGCCAGTAGTATAGATCGGGGGGACACGCAGTATTTT. Protein: CASSIDRGDTQYF. The J gene is TRBJ2-3, the V gene TRBV19; 7 bases match TRBD2. V gave up 0 bases and J gave up 9 bases; unmatched junction bases: 3. Germline CDR1 and CDR2: LNHDA and SQIVND (reference sequence). The CDR3 loop spans 13 amino acids. The variable domain in full, with the rest retrieved from reference TRBV19 and TRBJ2-3, is DGGITQSPKYLFRKEGQNVTLSCEQNLNHDAMYWYRQDPGQGLRLIYYSQIVNDFQKGDIAEGYSVSREKKESFPLTVTSAQKNPTAFYLCASSIDRGDTQYFGPGTRLTVL.